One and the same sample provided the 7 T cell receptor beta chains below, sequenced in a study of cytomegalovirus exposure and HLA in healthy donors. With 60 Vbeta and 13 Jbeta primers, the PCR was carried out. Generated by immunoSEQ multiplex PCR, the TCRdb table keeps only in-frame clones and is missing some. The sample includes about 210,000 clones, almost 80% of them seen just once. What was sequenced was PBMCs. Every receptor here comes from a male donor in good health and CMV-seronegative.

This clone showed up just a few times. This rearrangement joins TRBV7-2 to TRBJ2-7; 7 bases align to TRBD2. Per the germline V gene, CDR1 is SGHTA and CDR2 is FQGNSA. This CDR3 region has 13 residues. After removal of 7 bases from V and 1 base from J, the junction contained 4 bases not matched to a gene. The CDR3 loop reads CASNPGLSYEQYF. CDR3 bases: TGTGCCAGCAACCCGGGACTATCCTACGAGCAGTACTTC.

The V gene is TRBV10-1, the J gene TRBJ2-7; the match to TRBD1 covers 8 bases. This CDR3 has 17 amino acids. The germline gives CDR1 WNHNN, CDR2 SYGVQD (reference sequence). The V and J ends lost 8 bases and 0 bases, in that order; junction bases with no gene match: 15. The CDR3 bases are TGCGCCAGCCCAAGCGCAAACAGGGGGGACAACTCCTACGAGCAGTACTTC. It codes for CASPSANRGDNSYEQYF.

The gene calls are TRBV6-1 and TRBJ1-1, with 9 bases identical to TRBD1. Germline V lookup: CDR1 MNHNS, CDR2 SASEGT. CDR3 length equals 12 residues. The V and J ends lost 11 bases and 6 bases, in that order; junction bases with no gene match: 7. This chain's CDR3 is CAVGTGRPEAFF. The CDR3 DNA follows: TGTGCCGTAGGGACAGGGCGGCCTGAAGCTTTCTTT.

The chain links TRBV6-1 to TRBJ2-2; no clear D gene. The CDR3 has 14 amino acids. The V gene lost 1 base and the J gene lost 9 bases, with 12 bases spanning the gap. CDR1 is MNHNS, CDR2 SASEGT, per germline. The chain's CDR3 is CASSEGLVVRELFF. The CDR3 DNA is TGTGCCAGCAGTGAAGGCTTAGTGGTTAGGGAGCTGTTTTTT.

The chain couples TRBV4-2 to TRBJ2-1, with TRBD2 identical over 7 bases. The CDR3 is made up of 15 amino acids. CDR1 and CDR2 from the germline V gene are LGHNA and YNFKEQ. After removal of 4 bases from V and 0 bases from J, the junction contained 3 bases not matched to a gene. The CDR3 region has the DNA TGTGCCAGCAGCCCTAGCGGCAACTCCTACAATGAGCAGTTCTTC. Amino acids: CASSPSGNSYNEQFF.

CDR3 protein: CASTHRGPPDTQYF. The CDR3 bases are TGTGCCAGCACCCACAGGGGACCGCCAGATACGCAGTATTTT. The V call is TRBV6-5, the J call TRBJ2-3, with 7 bases fitting TRBD1. The CDR3 has 14 residues. Germline trimming cut 7 bases from V and 4 bases from J; bases unmatched to any gene: 8. Germline CDR1 is MNHEY and CDR2 is SVGAGI.

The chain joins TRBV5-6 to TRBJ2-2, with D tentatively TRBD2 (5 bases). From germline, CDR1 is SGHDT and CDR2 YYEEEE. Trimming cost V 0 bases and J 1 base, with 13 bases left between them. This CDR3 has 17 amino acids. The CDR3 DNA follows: TGTGCCAGCAGCTTGGTGAGGGCGAACCTGAACACCGGGGAGCTGTTTTTT. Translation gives CASSLVRANLNTGELFF. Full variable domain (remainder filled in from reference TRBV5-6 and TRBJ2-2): DAGVTQSPTHLIKTRGQQVTLRCSPKSGHDTVSWYQQALGQGPQFIFQYYEEEERQRGNFPDRFSGHQFPNYSSELNVNALLLGDSALYLCASSLVRANLNTGELFFGEGSRLTVL.